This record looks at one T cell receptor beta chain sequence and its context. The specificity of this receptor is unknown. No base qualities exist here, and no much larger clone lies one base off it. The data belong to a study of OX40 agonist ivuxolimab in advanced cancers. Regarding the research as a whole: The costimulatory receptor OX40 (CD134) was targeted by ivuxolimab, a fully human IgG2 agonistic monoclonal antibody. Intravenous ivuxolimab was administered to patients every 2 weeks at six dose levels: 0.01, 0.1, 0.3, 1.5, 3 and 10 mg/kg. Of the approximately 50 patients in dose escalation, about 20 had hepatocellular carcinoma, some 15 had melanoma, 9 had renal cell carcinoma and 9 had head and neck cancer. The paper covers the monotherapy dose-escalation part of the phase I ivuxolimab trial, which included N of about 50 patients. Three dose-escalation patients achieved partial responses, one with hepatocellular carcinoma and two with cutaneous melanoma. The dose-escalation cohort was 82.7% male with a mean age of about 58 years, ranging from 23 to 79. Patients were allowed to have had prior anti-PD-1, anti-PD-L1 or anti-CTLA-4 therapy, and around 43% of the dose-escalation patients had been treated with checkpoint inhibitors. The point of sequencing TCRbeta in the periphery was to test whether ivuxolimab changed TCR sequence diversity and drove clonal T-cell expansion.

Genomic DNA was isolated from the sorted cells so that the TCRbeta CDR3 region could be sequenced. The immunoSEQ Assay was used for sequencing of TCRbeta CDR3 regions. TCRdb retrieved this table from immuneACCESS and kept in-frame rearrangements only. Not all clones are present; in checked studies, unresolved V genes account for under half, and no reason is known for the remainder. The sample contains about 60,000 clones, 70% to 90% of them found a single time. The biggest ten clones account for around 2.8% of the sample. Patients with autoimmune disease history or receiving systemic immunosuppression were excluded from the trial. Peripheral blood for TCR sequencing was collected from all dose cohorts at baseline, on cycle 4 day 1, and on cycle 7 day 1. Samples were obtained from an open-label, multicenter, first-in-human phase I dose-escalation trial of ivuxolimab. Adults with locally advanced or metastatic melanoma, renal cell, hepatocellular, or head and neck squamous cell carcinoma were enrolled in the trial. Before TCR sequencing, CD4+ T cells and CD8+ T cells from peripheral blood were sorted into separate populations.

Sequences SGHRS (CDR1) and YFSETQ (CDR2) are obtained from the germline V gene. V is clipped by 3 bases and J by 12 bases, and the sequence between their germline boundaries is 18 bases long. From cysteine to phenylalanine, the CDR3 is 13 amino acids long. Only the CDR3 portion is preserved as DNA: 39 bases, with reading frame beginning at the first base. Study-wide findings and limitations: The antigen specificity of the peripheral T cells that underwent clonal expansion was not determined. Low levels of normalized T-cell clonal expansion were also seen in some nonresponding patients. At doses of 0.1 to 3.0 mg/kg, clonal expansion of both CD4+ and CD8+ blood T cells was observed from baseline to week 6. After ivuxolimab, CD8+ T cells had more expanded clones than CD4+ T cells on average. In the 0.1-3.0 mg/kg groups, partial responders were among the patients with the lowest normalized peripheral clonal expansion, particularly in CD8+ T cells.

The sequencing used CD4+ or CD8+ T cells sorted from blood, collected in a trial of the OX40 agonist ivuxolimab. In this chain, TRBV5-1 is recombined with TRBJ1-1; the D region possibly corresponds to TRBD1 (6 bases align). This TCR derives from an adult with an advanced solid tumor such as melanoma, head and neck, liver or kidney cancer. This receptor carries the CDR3 CASSSGTLDRSFF. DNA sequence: TGCGCCAGCAGCTCCGGGACACTCGACAGATCTTTCTTT.